The present entry profiles one T cell receptor beta chain with its context. Its cognate antigen is unknown. Germline lookup yields CDR1 ENHRY and CDR2 SYGVKD. The V segment lost 3 bases and the J segment 9 bases; nucleotides outside the gene matches: 9. This CDR3 has 14 amino acids. This entry is derived from a study of CD8 T cells in ankylosing spondylitis. MiXCR, applied by TCRdb to the 5' RACE reads, yields one record per CDR3 protein. The sample lists 250,000 or so distinct CDR3 sequences, roughly 25% occurring once. Study-wide findings and caveats: Disease-linked clones reportedly concentrated significantly in matched ankylosing spondylitis synovial fluid.

This TCR came from a male donor with ankylosing spondylitis or in good health (not recorded which). The sequenced sample was blood, either unsorted or a sorted T cell fraction (not recorded which). This chain connects TRBV10-3 to TRBJ1-1; 8 positions agree with TRBD1. The DNA for the CDR3 is TGTGCCATCAGTGATCCGACAGGGGAGTGGCAAGCTTTCTTT. Protein product: CAISDPTGEWQAFF.